The rows below give T cell receptor beta chains drawn from one sample of a study of shared clonotypes between healthy human individuals. Here immunoSEQ multiplex PCR was the method, and the copy in TCRdb shows in-frame clones only, minus some. The sample consists of around 980,000 clones, 75% to 80% of them appearing once. The sequenced sample consisted of memory CD4+ T cells from PBMCs. All receptors derive from a man in his late teens or twenties in good health. Some clones in this sample may be carry-over from other donors' samples. The CDR3 runs from the conserved cysteine through the conserved F or W. D genes are given only for firm matches. Clone size is not always given. Where it is, it says once, few, many or a class for expanded clones.

CDR3: CASSFDSFLEQYF; DNA: TGTGCCAGCAGCTTTGACAGCTTCCTCGAGCAGTACTTC; size: .; J: TRBJ2-7; V: TRBV11-2; D: .
CDR3: CASSNPRAGDNEQFF; DNA: TGTGCCAGCAGTAACCCCCGAGCGGGAGACAATGAGCAGTTCTTC; size: .; J: TRBJ2-1; V: TRBV28; D: TRBD2
CDR3: CASSLTTDGLSYNEQFF; DNA: TGTGCCAGCAGCTTAACCACGGACGGGCTCTCCTACAATGAGCAGTTCTTC; size: few; J: TRBJ2-1; V: TRBV7-8; D: .
CDR3: CASSDWTGRAEQYF; DNA: TGTGCCAGCAGTGACTGGACAGGGAGGGCCGAGCAGTACTTC; size: .; J: TRBJ2-7; V: TRBV6-6; D: .
CDR3: CASRDRDSLWDEQFF; DNA: TGTGCCAGCAGGGATCGGGACAGCCTTTGGGATGAGCAGTTCTTC; size: .; J: TRBJ2-1; V: TRBV7-2; D: TRBD1
CDR3: CASSRTTSYNEQFF; DNA: TGTGCCAGCAGCAGAACTACCTCCTACAATGAGCAGTTCTTC; size: .; J: TRBJ2-1; V: TRBV7-9; D: .
CDR3: CASSQTGAGNTIYF; DNA: TGTGCCAGCAGCCAGACAGGGGCTGGAAACACCATATATTTT; size: .; J: TRBJ1-3; V: TRBV27; D: TRBD1
CDR3: CASSEVYQLPYEQYF; DNA: TGTGCCAGCAGTGAAGTGTACCAACTTCCCTACGAGCAGTACTTC; size: .; J: TRBJ2-7; V: TRBV6-1; D: .
CDR3: CASSLGQGPYNEQFF; DNA: TGTGCCAGCAGCTTAGGGCAGGGACCCTACAATGAGCAGTTCTTC; size: .; J: TRBJ2-1; V: TRBV11-2; D: .
CDR3: CAWSLTSVQPQHF; DNA: TGTGCCTGGAGTTTAACTTCGGTCCAGCCCCAGCATTTT; size: .; J: TRBJ1-5; V: TRBV30; D: .
CDR3: CASSLRTANVLTF; DNA: TGTGCCAGCAGCTTGCGTACGGCCAACGTCCTGACTTTC; size: .; J: TRBJ2-6; V: TRBV5-4; D: .
CDR3: CASSARQGMRFF; DNA: TGTGCCAGCAGTGCAAGACAGGGTATGCGGTTCTTC; size: .; J: TRBJ2-1; V: TRBV6-1; D: TRBD1
CDR3: CASSVRDGRYGYTF; DNA: TGCGCCAGCAGCGTAAGGGACGGGCGCTATGGCTACACCTTC; size: .; J: TRBJ1-2; V: TRBV5-1; D: .
CDR3: CSVEDLGKETQYF; DNA: TGCAGCGTTGAAGATCTAGGAAAAGAGACCCAGTACTTC; size: once; J: TRBJ2-5; V: TRBV29-1; D: .
CDR3: CASSLDQTTYNEQFF; DNA: TGCGCCAGCAGCTTAGACCAGACAACCTACAATGAGCAGTTCTTC; size: once; J: TRBJ2-1; V: TRBV5-1; D: .
CDR3: CAWGAAGLAYEQYF; DNA: TGTGCCTGGGGCGCAGCGGGCCTAGCCTACGAGCAGTACTTC; size: .; J: TRBJ2-7; V: TRBV30; D: .
CDR3: CASSGSSGSLEQFF; DNA: TGTGCCAGCAGTGGGTCTAGCGGGAGTCTTGAGCAGTTCTTC; size: .; J: TRBJ2-1; V: TRBV6-4; D: TRBD2
CDR3: CASSLAGRGGYTF; DNA: TGTGCCAGCAGCTTAGCGGGGCGGGGAGGCTACACCTTC; size: few; J: TRBJ1-2; V: TRBV7-2; D: .
CDR3: CASSPRAAGGRANEQFF; DNA: TGTGCCAGCTCACCAAGGGCAGCGGGAGGGCGGGCCAATGAGCAGTTCTTC; size: once; J: TRBJ2-1; V: TRBV18; D: TRBD2
CDR3: CASSLVSEDTQYF; DNA: TGTGCCAGCAGCTTAGTAAGCGAAGATACGCAGTATTTT; size: .; J: TRBJ2-3; V: TRBV13; D: .
CDR3: CAWSFGADQPQHF; DNA: TGTGCCTGGAGTTTCGGGGCCGATCAGCCCCAGCATTTT; size: .; J: TRBJ1-5; V: TRBV30; D: .
CDR3: CASSFRPGTGSLNTEAFF; DNA: TGCGCCAGCAGCTTTCGACCCGGGACAGGGAGTTTGAACACTGAAGCTTTCTTT; size: few; J: TRBJ1-1; V: TRBV5-1; D: TRBD1